Detailed here is one T cell receptor (beta chain). Its antigen remains unidentified. This specimen comes from a study of OX40 agonist ivuxolimab in advanced cancers. Whole-study context: Three partial responders included one hepatocellular carcinoma patient and two cutaneous melanoma patients.

Study results and caveats: Antigen specificity was not determined for the expanded peripheral T cells. At 0.1 to 3.0 mg/kg and by week 6, CD4+ and CD8+ T cells in the blood had expanded clonally. Nonresponders, in some cases, also had low normalized T-cell clonal expansion.

TCRdb keeps only in-frame clones here, not all; method: immunoSEQ multiplex PCR. The data contain 25,000 to 30,000 clones, 80% to 90% of them singletons. V was clipped by 5 bases and J by 7 bases, with 5 bases between them. Germline V gives CDR1 SGHAT, CDR2 FQNNGV. This CDR3 contains 11 residues. The sample here was CD4+ or CD8+ T cells sorted from blood, taken in a trial of the OX40 agonist ivuxolimab. The sequence was collected from an adult with an advanced solid tumor such as melanoma, head and neck, liver or kidney cancer. This chain joins TRBV11-2 and TRBJ2-2; D not resolved. This CDR3 is CASSKSGELFF. DNA of the CDR3: TGTGCCAGCAGCAAGAGCGGGGAGCTGTTTTTT.